The table lists the clone carrying this TCR beta chain with many counts. Its antigen is unidentified. This entry is derived from a study of naive and memory T cell subsets. Findings and limits, study-wide: The RNA method is potentially sensitive to activation and differentiation changes.

Blood and skin TCR RNA was reverse transcribed with alpha and beta constant primers. Ligated cDNA underwent four rounds of PCR with nested alpha and beta constant region primers and SP2. TCRdb ran MiXCR on the 5' RACE reads and lists one entry per CDR3 protein. The table records 20,000 to 25,000 distinct CDR3 sequences, over 3.5% of them present only once. The CDR3 runs to 15 residues. V was clipped by 7 bases and J by 3 bases; unmatched bases: 11. CDR1 and CDR2 (germline): MNHEY, SMNVEV (reference sequence). Adult healthy volunteers gave 2.5 ml peripheral blood for whole-blood RNA. An oligonucleotide containing a UMI was ligated to the 3' end of TCR cDNA.

The source of this sequence is a male donor in good health. The rearrangement uses TRBV27 and TRBJ2-7; 8 bases align to TRBD1. Here the CDR3 DNA reads TGTGCCAGCATCTCCTCGCGACAGGGGTACTACGAGCAGTACTTC. The encoded protein is CASISSRQGYYEQYF.